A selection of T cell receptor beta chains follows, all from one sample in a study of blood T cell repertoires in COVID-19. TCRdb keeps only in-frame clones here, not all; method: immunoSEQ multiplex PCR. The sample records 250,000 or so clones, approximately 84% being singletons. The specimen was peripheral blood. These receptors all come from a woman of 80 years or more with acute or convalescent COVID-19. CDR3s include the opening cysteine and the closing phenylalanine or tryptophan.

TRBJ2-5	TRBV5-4	CASSFQRGGLKETQYF
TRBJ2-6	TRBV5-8	CASSLAPGQGSSGANVLTF
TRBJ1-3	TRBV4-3	CASSLGVSGNTIYF
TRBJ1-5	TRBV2	CASTRLFGNQPQHF
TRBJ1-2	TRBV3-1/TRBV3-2	CASSRTGGTGYGYTF
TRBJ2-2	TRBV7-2	CASSTRDRYTGELFF
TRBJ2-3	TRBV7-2	CASSASGSTDTQYF
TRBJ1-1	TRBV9	CASSVAGQGNTEAFF
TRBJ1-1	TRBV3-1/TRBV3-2	CASSHQGGVTEAFF
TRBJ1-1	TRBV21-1	CASGARRGCRTEAFF
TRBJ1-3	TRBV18	CASSPLEGGTGNTIYF
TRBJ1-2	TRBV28	CASRVAGQGFRGYTF
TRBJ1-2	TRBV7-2	CASSALGGRNYGYTF
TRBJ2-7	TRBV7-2	CASSLEGLAASYEQYF
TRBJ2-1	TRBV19	CASNGRLADNEQFF
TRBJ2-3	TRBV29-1	CSVFTGVGGLSTDTQYF
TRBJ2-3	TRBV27	CASSPGGGRGTRADTQYF
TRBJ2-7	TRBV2	CASNPTGYEQYF
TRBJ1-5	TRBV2	CASSQGTGVLHQPQHF
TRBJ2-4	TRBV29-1	CSVAFRVAKNIQYF
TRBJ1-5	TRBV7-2	CASSSLPPGAGNQPQHF
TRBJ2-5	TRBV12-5	CASGLGTGGLETQYF
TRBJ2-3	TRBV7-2	CASSLAPWAGVQYF
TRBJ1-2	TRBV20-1	CSAGDSGYTF
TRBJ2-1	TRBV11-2	CASSTLALNEQFF
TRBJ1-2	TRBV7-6	CASSLAEQGTYGYTF
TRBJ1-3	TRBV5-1	CASSQGQGISGNTIYF
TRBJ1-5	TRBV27	CASSTRTGGAGQPQHF
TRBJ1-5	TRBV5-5	CASSSTASLGEPQHF
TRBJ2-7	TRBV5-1	CASSFVTSGAYEQYF
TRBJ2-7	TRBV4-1	CASSQVGLGTGPTWQYF
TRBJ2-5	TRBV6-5	CASSSTGGKQETQYF
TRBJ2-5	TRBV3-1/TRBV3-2	CASSQAFSSGVETQYF
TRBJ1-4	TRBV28	CASSPSGGGLANEKLFF
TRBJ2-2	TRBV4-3	CASSQGRTGGSTGELFF
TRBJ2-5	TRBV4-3	CASSQGGRQETQYF
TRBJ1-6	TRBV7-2	CASSQRDRGPNSPLHF
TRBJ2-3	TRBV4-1	CASSQEVNRDTQYF
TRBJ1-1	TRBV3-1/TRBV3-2	CASSHGDRGHYTEAFF
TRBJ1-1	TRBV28	CASSLPGLRNTEAFF
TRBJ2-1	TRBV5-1	CASSRTSGRGYNEQFF
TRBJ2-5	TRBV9	CASSARLIQETQYF
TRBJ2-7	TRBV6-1	CASSEAAGSVQYF
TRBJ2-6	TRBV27	CASRESRQGAGANVLTF
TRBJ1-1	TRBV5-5	CASSLLRQGPTEAFF
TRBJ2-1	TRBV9	CASSVALNEQFF
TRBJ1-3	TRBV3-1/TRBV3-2	CASSQWAGDSGNTIYF
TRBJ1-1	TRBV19	CASRKGTGGGTEAFF